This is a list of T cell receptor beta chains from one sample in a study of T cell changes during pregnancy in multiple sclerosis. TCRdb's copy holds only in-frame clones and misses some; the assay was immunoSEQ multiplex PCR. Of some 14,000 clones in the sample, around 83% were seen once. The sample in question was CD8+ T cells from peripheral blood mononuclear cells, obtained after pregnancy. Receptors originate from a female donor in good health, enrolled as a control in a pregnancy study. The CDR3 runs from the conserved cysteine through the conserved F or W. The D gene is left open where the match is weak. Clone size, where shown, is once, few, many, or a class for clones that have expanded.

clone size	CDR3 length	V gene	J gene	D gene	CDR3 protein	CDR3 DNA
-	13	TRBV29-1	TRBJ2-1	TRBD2	CSVDNKRGNEQFF	TGCAGCGTTGATAACAAGCGGGGGAATGAGCAGTTCTTC
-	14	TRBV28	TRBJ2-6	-	CASSGISGANVLTF	TGTGCCAGCAGTGGCATCTCTGGGGCCAACGTCCTGACTTTC
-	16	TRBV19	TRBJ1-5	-	CASSKVGARSNQPQHF	TGTGCCAGTAGTAAGGTGGGGGCGCGGAGCAATCAGCCCCAGCATTTT
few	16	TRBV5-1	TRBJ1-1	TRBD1	CASSLLAGGEGTEAFF	TGCGCCAGCAGCTTGCTGGCAGGGGGCGAGGGCACTGAAGCTTTCTTT
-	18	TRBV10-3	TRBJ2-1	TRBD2	CAISESYPGGPSYNEQFF	TGTGCCATCAGTGAGTCGTATCCGGGAGGTCCCTCCTACAATGAGCAGTTCTTC
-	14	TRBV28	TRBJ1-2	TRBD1	CASSFSGQVAGYTF	TGTGCCAGCAGTTTCTCCGGACAGGTGGCGGGCTACACCTTC
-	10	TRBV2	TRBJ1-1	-	CASSDSEAFF	TGTGCCAGCAGTGACAGTGAAGCTTTCTTT
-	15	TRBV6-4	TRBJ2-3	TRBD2	CASSVGAGATDTQYF	TGTGCCAGCAGTGTGGGTGCGGGAGCTACAGATACGCAGTATTTT
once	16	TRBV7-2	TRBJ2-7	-	CASSFLGSALSGEQYF	TGTGCCAGCAGCTTTCTCGGGTCGGCCCTATCGGGAGAGCAGTACTTC
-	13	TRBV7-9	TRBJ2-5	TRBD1	CASIGTGQETQYF	TGTGCCAGCATAGGGACAGGGCAAGAGACCCAGTACTTC
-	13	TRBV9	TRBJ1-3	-	CASSVGTGNTIYF	TGTGCCAGCAGCGTAGGGACAGGAAACACCATATATTTT
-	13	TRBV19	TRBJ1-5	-	CASSIEQYQPQHF	TGTGCCAGTAGTATAGAACAGTATCAGCCCCAGCATTTT
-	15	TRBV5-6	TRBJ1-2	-	CASSLGSLDHYGYTF	TGTGCCAGCAGCTTGGGTAGTCTAGATCACTATGGCTACACCTTC
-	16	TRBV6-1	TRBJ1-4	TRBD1	CASSEKLGTGNEKLFF	TGTGCCAGCAGTGAAAAACTCGGGACAGGAAATGAAAAACTGTTTTTT
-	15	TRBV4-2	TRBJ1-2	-	CASSQGPKGGYGYTF	TGTGCCAGCAGCCAAGGGCCCAAAGGGGGCTATGGCTACACCTTC
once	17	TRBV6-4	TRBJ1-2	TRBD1	CASSSAAGGVGISGYTF	TGTGCCAGCAGTTCCGCGGCAGGGGGCGTGGGCATTTCTGGCTACACCTTC
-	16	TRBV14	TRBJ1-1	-	CASSQDIGLSNTEAFF	TGTGCCAGCAGCCAAGATATCGGGTTGAGTAATACTGAAGCTTTCTTT
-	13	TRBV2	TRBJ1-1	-	CASSDLGAPEAFF	TGTGCCAGCAGTGATTTAGGGGCACCTGAAGCTTTCTTT
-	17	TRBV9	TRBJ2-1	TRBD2	CASSPRRLADAYNEQFF	TGTGCCAGCAGCCCACGTCGACTAGCGGATGCCTACAATGAGCAGTTCTTC
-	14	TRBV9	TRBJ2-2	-	CASSASRRDGELFF	TGTGCCAGCAGCGCCAGTCGCCGGGACGGGGAGCTGTTTTTT